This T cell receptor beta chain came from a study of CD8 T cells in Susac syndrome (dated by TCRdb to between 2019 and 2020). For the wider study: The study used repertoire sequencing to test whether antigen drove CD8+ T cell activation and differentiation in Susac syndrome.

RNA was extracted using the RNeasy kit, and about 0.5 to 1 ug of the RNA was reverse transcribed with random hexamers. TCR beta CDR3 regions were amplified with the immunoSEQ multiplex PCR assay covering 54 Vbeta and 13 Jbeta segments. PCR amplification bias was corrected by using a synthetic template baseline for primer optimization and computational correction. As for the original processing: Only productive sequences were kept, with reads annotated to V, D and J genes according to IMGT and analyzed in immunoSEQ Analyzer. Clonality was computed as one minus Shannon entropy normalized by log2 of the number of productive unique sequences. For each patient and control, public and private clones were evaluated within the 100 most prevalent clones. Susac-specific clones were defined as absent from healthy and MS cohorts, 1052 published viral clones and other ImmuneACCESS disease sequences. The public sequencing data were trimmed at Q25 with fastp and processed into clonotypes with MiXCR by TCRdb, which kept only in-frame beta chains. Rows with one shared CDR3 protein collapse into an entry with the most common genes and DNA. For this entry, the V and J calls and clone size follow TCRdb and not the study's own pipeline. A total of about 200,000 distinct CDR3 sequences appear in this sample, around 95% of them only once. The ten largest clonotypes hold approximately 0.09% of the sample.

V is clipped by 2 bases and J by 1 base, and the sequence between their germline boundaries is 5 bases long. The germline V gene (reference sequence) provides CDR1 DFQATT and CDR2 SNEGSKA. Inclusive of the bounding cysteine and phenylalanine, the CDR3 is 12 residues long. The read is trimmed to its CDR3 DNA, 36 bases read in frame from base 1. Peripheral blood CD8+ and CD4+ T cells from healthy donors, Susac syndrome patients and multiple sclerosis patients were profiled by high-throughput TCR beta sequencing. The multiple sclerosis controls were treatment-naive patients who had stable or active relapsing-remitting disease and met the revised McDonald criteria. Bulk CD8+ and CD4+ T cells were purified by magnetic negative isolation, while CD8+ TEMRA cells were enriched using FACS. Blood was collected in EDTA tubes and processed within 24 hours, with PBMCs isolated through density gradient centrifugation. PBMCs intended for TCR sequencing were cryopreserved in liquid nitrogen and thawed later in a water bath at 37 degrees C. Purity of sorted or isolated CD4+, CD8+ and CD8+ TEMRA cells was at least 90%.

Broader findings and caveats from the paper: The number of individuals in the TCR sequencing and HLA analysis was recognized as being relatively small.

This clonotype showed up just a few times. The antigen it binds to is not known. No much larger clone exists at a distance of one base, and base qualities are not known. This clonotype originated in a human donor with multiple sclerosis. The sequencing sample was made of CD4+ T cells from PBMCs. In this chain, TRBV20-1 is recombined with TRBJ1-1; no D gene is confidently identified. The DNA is TGCAGTGCTAGAAGGTCGAACACTGAAGCTTTCTTT. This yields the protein CSARRSNTEAFF.